The 19 T cell receptor beta chains given below trace back to one sample, sequenced in a study of control samples from healthy donors and cancer patients. Measured with immunoSEQ multiplex PCR; TCRdb has only the in-frame clones, and not every one. The sample shows about 120,000 clones, roughly 87% of them seen only once. Specimen: blood. Receptors were obtained from a man between 18 and 35 years old in good health.

The rearrangement links TRBV18 to TRBJ1-1; possibly TRBD1 for D (5 bases). V was trimmed by 9 bases and J by 0 bases, leaving 14 bases between them. There are 14 residues in the CDR3. The germline gives CDR1 KGHSH, CDR2 LQKENI. The chain's CDR3 is CASFPGPLNTEAFF. The CDR3 nucleotides read TGTGCCAGTTTCCCGGGACCGCTGAACACTGAAGCTTTCTTT.

This clone showed up just once. Different DNA sequences within this sample yield the same CDR3. CDR3 protein: CASRGTYSNQPQHF. The CDR3, as DNA: TGTGCCAGCAGGGGGACGTATAGCAATCAGCCCCAGCATTTT. This chain uses TRBV2 with TRBJ1-5; D might be TRBD1 (5 bases). Trimming took off 6 bases at V and 0 bases at J, with 9 bases between the two ends. Germline CDR1 and CDR2: SNHLY and FYNNEI. CDR3 length equals 14 residues.

This chain joins TRBV19 and TRBJ1-2; 10 nucleotides match TRBD1. The germline gives CDR1 LNHDA, CDR2 SQIVND (reference sequence). This CDR3 is built from 13 residues. With V trimmed by 8 bases and J by 7 bases, 7 bases remained unmatched. The CDR3 DNA is TGTGCCAGTCATGACAGGGGGCGCGTTGGCTACACCTTC. Translating gives CASHDRGRVGYTF. The variable domain in full, completed from reference TRBV19 and TRBJ1-2, reads DGGITQSPKYLFRKEGQNVTLSCEQNLNHDAMYWYRQDPGQGLRLIYYSQIVNDFQKGDIAEGYSVSREKKESFPLTVTSAQKNPTAFYLCASHDRGRVGYTFGSGTRLTVV.

The count of this clone is one. This chain connects TRBV5-1 to TRBJ2-5, with D possibly being TRBD1 or TRBD2 (6 bases each). The germline CDR1 and CDR2 sequences are SGHRS and YFSETQ. The CDR3 runs to 15 residues. V gave up 2 bases and J gave up 0 bases, with 11 bases separating them. The CDR3 reads CASSFSGGNQETQYF. As DNA, the CDR3 is TGCGCCAGCAGCTTCTCCGGGGGCAACCAAGAGACCCAGTACTTC.

V and J are TRBV11-2 and TRBJ2-3; TRBD2 might be the D (5 bases). Trimming took 3 bases from V and 6 from J, leaving 16 bases between them. Germline CDR1 reads SGHAT; CDR2 reads FQNNGV. The CDR3 runs 15 residues. CDR3 sequence reads: CASSFRGTRPDTQYF. As DNA, the CDR3 is TGTGCCAGCAGCTTTCGGGGTACCCGCCCCGATACGCAGTATTTT.

The chain links TRBV6-2 or TRBV6-3 to TRBJ2-3, with D possibly TRBD1 on 9 matching bases. This CDR3 region has 22 residues. Trimming took 6 bases from V and 3 from J, leaving 37 bases between them. CDR1 and CDR2 from the germline V gene are MNHEY and SVGEGT. CDR3 region: CASSLTSHATGGTGGATDTQYF. Here the CDR3 DNA reads TGTGCCAGCAGCCTAACCTCCCACGCGACAGGGGGAACGGGAGGGGCTACAGATACGCAGTATTTT.

The chain joins TRBV24-1 to TRBJ2-3; D gene unclear. Germline CDR1 reads KGHDR; CDR2 reads SFDVKD. The CDR3 covers 14 residues. Trimming shortened V by 3 bases and J by 0 bases, and 6 bases separated the two germline ends. In DNA form, the CDR3 reads TGTGCCACCAGTGATCAGGACAGCACAGATACGCAGTATTTT. It yields the protein CATSDQDSTDTQYF.

This sequence joins TRBV3-1 (or the pseudogene TRBV3-2) and TRBJ2-1; TRBD2 matches at 8 bases. V was pared by 4 bases and J by 6 bases, with 5 bases of the junction left unmatched. Germline V gives CDR1 LGHDT, CDR2 YNNKEL (reference sequence). This CDR3 contains 14 residues. The CDR3 DNA reads as TGTGCCAGCAGCCTTCCCGGGACTAGCAATGAGCAGTTCTTC. Protein: CASSLPGTSNEQFF.

This chain links TRBV28 with TRBJ1-5, with 7 nucleotides matching TRBD1. The trim removed 2 bases at V and 3 bases at J, leaving 7 bases unmatched. This CDR3 comprises 16 residues. Germline loops: CDR1 MDHEN, CDR2 SYDVKM. The CDR3 nucleotides read TGTGCCAGCAGTTTAATTAGGGGACAGTTCAATCAGCCCCAGCATTTT. Translated: CASSLIRGQFNQPQHF.

The chain is built from TRBV6-4 and TRBJ2-2; no clear D gene. Between the trimmed V and J ends, which lost 6 bases and 0 bases, there was a span of 11 bases. This CDR3 is 15 amino acids long. Per the germline V gene, CDR1 is MRHNA and CDR2 is SNTAGT. The CDR3 reads CASSEQSTNTGELFF. The CDR3 nucleotides read TGTGCCAGCAGCGAACAGTCAACGAACACCGGGGAGCTGTTTTTT.

This clone was counted once. The chain employs TRBV27 and TRBJ1-2; 9 nucleotides align to TRBD1. The germline gives CDR1 MNHEY, CDR2 SMNVEV (reference sequence). CDR3 length: 15 amino acids. Unmatched junction bases numbered 7, after V lost 4 bases and J lost 4 bases. CDR3 in DNA: TGTGCCAGCAGTTCCGGGACAGGGTCAATCTATGGCTACACCTTC. Translating it yields CASSSGTGSIYGYTF.

This clone was counted only a few times. The J gene is TRBJ1-6, the V gene TRBV11-2, with D perhaps matching TRBD1 (6 bases). The V gene lost 0 bases and the J gene lost 8 bases, with 20 bases spanning the gap. This CDR3 region has 18 residues. CDR1 is SGHAT, CDR2 FQNNGV, per germline. The CDR3 spells CASSLEARDNFFHSPLHF. The CDR3 DNA follows: TGTGCCAGCAGCTTAGAGGCTCGGGACAATTTTTTTCATTCACCCCTCCACTTT. Using reference TRBV11-2 and TRBJ1-6 for the parts outside the CDR3, the full variable domain is EAGVAQSPRYKIIEKRQSVAFWCNPISGHATLYWYQQILGQGPKLLIQFQNNGVVDDSQLPKDRFSAERLKGVDSTLKIQPAKLEDSAVYLCASSLEARDNFFHSPLHFGNGTRLTVT.

The gene calls are TRBV27 and TRBJ1-2; 8 bases are a match to TRBD1. The ends lost 8 bases at V and 4 bases at J; junction bases unmatched: 0. Germline CDR1 and CDR2: MNHEY and SMNVEV (reference sequence). The CDR3 is 11 amino acids. The CDR3 is CASGTGYGYTF. The CDR3 nucleotides read TGTGCCAGCGGGACAGGCTATGGCTACACCTTC.

The chain recombines TRBV20-1 with TRBJ2-5; D remains unclear. The V end lost 6 bases, the J end lost 5 bases, and 13 bases lay between the germline ends. The CDR3 sequence is 12 residues long. Per germline, CDR1 DFQATT and CDR2 SNEGSKA (reference sequence). The CDR3 sequence is CSASGFRETQYF. The DNA of the CDR3 is TGCAGTGCAAGTGGGTTTCGGGAGACCCAGTACTTC.

In its sample, this clone was seen a few times. The DNA of the CDR3 is TGCGCCAGCAGCTTGGTGGCGGGTTCGGTTGGGGCCAACGTCCTGACTTTC. Translated, it gives CASSLVAGSVGANVLTF. The gene calls are TRBV5-1 and TRBJ2-6; D possibly corresponds to TRBD2 (5 bases). Germline CDR1 SGHRS, CDR2 YFSETQ. Trimming shortened V by 0 bases and J by 3 bases, and 13 bases separated the two germline ends. This CDR3 spans 17 amino acids. The full variable domain, with the rest looked up from reference TRBV5-1 and TRBJ2-6, is KAGVTQTPRYLIKTRGQQVTLSCSPISGHRSVSWYQQTPGQGLQFLFEYFSETQRNKGNFPGRFSGRQFSNSRSEMNVSTLELGDSALYLCASSLVAGSVGANVLTFGAGSRLTVL.

This chain joins TRBV5-4 and TRBJ1-3; tentative D call: TRBD1 (5 bases). CDR3 size: 15 residues. Trimming pared 3 bases from V and 2 bases from J, leaving 12 bases between. Per the germline V gene, CDR1 is SGHNT and CDR2 is YYREEE (reference sequence). DNA for the CDR3: TGTGCCAGCAGCTCCCGGGACCCGCCTGGAAACACCATATATTTT. Encoded protein: CASSSRDPPGNTIYF.

The chain has TRBV6-4 and TRBJ2-6, with 10 positions matching TRBD2. The CDR3 is made up of 18 amino acids. After removal of 4 bases from V and 0 bases from J, the junction contained 6 bases not matched to a gene. Germline CDR1 and CDR2: MRHNA and SNTAGT. CDR3: CASSGGASGSSGANVLTF. As DNA, the CDR3 is TGTGCCAGCAGTGGGGGGGCTAGCGGGAGCTCTGGGGCCAACGTCCTGACTTTC.

A few counts support this clone. This chain uses TRBV7-2 with TRBJ1-2, with TRBD1 matching over 8 bases. CDR1 SGHTA and CDR2 FQGNSA come from the germline V gene. CDR3 size: 14 residues. Trimming cost V 5 bases and J 1 base; bases outside gene matches: 3. DNA of the CDR3: TGTGCCAGCAGCCCCGACAGGGGTAACTATGGCTACACCTTC. Its protein is CASSPDRGNYGYTF.

The chain has TRBV12-3 or TRBV12-4 and TRBJ1-5; 8 bases align to TRBD1. J lost 6 bases, V lost 6 bases, and 1 base had no gene match. The CDR3 is 12 amino acids. This CDR3 is CASRDRAQPQHF. Written as DNA, the CDR3 is TGTGCCAGCAGGGACAGGGCTCAGCCCCAGCATTTT.